This passage covers 22 T cell receptor beta chains from one sample sequenced in a study of cytomegalovirus exposure and HLA in healthy donors. PCR was performed using 60 Vbeta and 13 Jbeta primers. Clones were sequenced by immunoSEQ multiplex PCR, and TCRdb holds only the in-frame ones, with some missing. The sample consists of about 250,000 clones, just over 70% of them appearing once. Material for sequencing was PBMCs. The receptors stem from a female donor in good health and CMV-seronegative.

The chain links TRBV5-7 to TRBJ2-7; no definite D call. TRBV5-7 belongs to the ORF category, with a function that is uncertain. The CDR3 sequence is 18 residues long. V was trimmed by 4 bases and J by 2 bases, leaving 25 bases between them. The CDR3 nucleotides read TGTGCCAGCAGCCCCTCCTCCTGCCGTATACGCCACACCTACGAGCAGTACTTC. It translates to CASSPSSCRIRHTYEQYF.

This rearrangement joins TRBV7-9 to TRBJ2-6; possible D gene TRBD2, 6 bases. V gave up 6 bases and J gave up 2 bases, with 14 bases separating them. The CDR3 has 16 amino acids. In germline, CDR1 is SEHNR, CDR2 FQNEAQ (reference sequence). The CDR3 DNA follows: TGTGCCAGCAGGAGACTAGTTCCCACTGGGGCCAACGTCCTGACTTTC. Residues: CASRRLVPTGANVLTF.

This rearrangement joins TRBV7-8 to TRBJ2-7, with 8 bases aligning to TRBD2. Germline CDR1 is SGHVS and CDR2 is FQNEAQ. The ends lost 1 base at V and 2 bases at J; junction bases unmatched: 7. This CDR3 contains 16 residues. This chain's CDR3 is CASSLVGSGNPYEQYF. CDR3 coding DNA: TGTGCCAGCAGCTTAGTGGGTAGCGGGAACCCCTACGAGCAGTACTTC.

CDR3 DNA: TGCGCCAGCAGCTTGACCCCTACAGGGTTAACTAATGAAAAACTGTTTTTT. It yields the protein CASSLTPTGLTNEKLFF. J is TRBJ1-4 and V is TRBV5-1; D perhaps matches TRBD1 (6 bases). The length of the CDR3 is 17 residues. With 1 base removed from V and 1 base from J, the gap between germline ends came to 14 bases. Looked up from germline, CDR1 is SGHRS and CDR2 is YFSETQ.

This clone came up a few times. The genes are TRBV9 and TRBJ2-3; 13 bases are shared with TRBD2. The germline gives CDR1 SGDLS, CDR2 YYNGEE. The CDR3 is 16 amino acids. Trimming removed 0 bases from V and 4 bases from J; junction bases left unmatched: 2. The CDR3 sequence: CASSVGTSGRADTQYF. DNA of the CDR3: TGTGCCAGCAGCGTAGGTACTAGCGGGAGGGCAGATACGCAGTATTTT.

This clone came up a few times. The sample contains more than one DNA sequence encoding this CDR3. The rearrangement uses TRBV27 and TRBJ1-1; TRBD1 matches 8 bases. Per the germline V gene, CDR1 is MNHEY and CDR2 is SMNVEV (reference sequence). This CDR3 comprises 12 residues. Trimming at V came to 5 bases and at J to 7 bases, leaving 3 bases not matched to a gene. The CDR3 DNA sequence: TGTGCCAGCAGTACTACAGGGGGTGAAGCTTTCTTT. Amino acid sequence: CASSTTGGEAFF.

The chain's CDR3 is CASKQGAWSNQPQHF. DNA for the CDR3: TGTGCCAGCAAACAGGGGGCTTGGAGCAATCAGCCCCAGCATTTT. The chain carries TRBV2 and TRBJ1-5, with 9 bases fitting TRBD1. Germline CDR1 and CDR2: SNHLY and FYNNEI. J was trimmed by 1 base and V by 7 bases; bases with no gene match: 5. The CDR3 is 15 amino acids.

This rearrangement joins TRBV18 to TRBJ2-7; D is possibly TRBD2 (6 bases). V lost 7 bases and J 4 bases, leaving 17 bases between the germline ends. This CDR3 has 14 amino acids. Germline loops: CDR1 KGHSH, CDR2 LQKENI. The CDR3 DNA sequence: TGTGCCAGCTGGGCGAACGGGAGCCCTTACGAGCAGTACTTC. Encoded protein: CASWANGSPYEQYF.

There are a few counts of this clone. The V gene is TRBV5-1, the J gene TRBJ1-1, with 7 positions matching TRBD1. The CDR3 loop spans 15 amino acids. Germline V CDR1 and CDR2: SGHRS, YFSETQ. Unmatched junction bases numbered 9, after V lost 4 bases and J lost 3 bases. The CDR3 DNA sequence: TGCGCCAGCAGCCTGACTGGACAGGTTGACACTGAAGCTTTCTTT. Its protein product is CASSLTGQVDTEAFF.

There are a few counts of this clone. Compared with germline, one end of the junction differs, possibly owing to a read error. The genes are TRBV7-9 and TRBJ2-3; 8 positions match TRBD1. Germline lookup yields CDR1 SEHNR and CDR2 FQNEAQ (reference sequence). The CDR3 sequence is 14 residues long. CDR3 amino acids: CSSSLSDRAHTQYF. CDR3 bases: TGTTCCAGCAGCTTATCGGACAGGGCACATACGCAGTATTTT.

The genes are TRBV11-3 and TRBJ2-3; the match to TRBD1 covers 9 bases. The V segment lost 5 bases and the J segment 5 bases; nucleotides outside the gene matches: 8. Germline V gene data show CDR1 as SGHNT and CDR2 as YENEEA. This CDR3 region has 15 residues. The CDR3 loop reads CASSPGTGKQDTQYF. Here the CDR3 DNA reads TGTGCCAGCAGCCCGGGGACAGGGAAGCAAGATACGCAGTATTTT.

In its sample, this clone was seen a few times. The rearrangement joins TRBV4-1 to TRBJ2-7; a possible D gene is TRBD2 (5 bases). The CDR3 is made up of 15 amino acids. Trimming took off 0 bases at V and 4 bases at J, with 13 bases between the two ends. CDR1 is MGHRA, CDR2 YSYEKL, per germline. CDR3 DNA: TGCGCCAGCAGCCAAGATCAGTCGGGGTCATACGAGCAGTACTTC. As protein: CASSQDQSGSYEQYF.

This sequence joins TRBV19 and TRBJ2-7, with D possibly matching TRBD2 (6 bases). This CDR3 is built from 14 residues. The germline V and J ends were trimmed by 5 bases and 7 bases, with 18 bases remaining between them. Per germline, CDR1 LNHDA and CDR2 SQIVND (reference sequence). For the CDR3, the DNA is TGTGCCAGTAGTCCCCGGGACTCCCTCTGGGAGCAGTACTTC. Encoded protein: CASSPRDSLWEQYF.

This chain links TRBV25-1 with TRBJ1-3, with D maybe TRBD1 (6 bases). Germline loops: CDR1 MGHDK, CDR2 SYGVNS. V lost 0 bases and J 2 bases, leaving 14 bases between the germline ends. The CDR3 loop spans 17 amino acids. CDR3 DNA: TGTGCCAGCAGTGAATATCGGGGGGGGGCGACTGGAAACACCATATATTTT. This codes for CASSEYRGGATGNTIYF.

This chain connects TRBV29-1 to TRBJ2-2; 7 bases are a match to TRBD2. Trimming removed 4 bases from V and 1 base from J; junction bases left unmatched: 3. Per germline, CDR1 SQVTM and CDR2 ANQGSEA. The CDR3 loop spans 14 amino acids. Here the CDR3 reads CSVGEGLNTGELFF. The CDR3, as DNA: TGCAGCGTTGGGGAGGGATTGAACACCGGGGAGCTGTTTTTT.

The chain employs TRBV5-1 and TRBJ2-5; 11 bases are shared with TRBD2. Losses at the gene ends were 4 bases for V and 1 base for J; bases not matched to a gene: 3. Per the germline V gene, CDR1 is SGHRS and CDR2 is YFSETQ. CDR3 length: 15 residues. The CDR3 region is CASSDGTSGQETQYF. The CDR3 DNA follows: TGCGCCAGCAGCGATGGGACTAGCGGCCAAGAGACCCAGTACTTC.

The chain uses TRBV5-1 and TRBJ2-7; maybe TRBD2 (6 bases). Germline lookup yields CDR1 SGHRS and CDR2 YFSETQ. This CDR3 comprises 17 residues. V was pared by 5 bases and J by 2 bases, with 23 bases between. The CDR3, as DNA: TGCGCCAGCAGGGTGGTGTACAGTGGAGGGGTCACCTACGAGCAGTACTTC. Amino acid sequence: CASRVVYSGGVTYEQYF.

In this sample, this clone turned up a few times. The chain has TRBV18 and TRBJ1-1; a possible D gene is TRBD1 (5 bases). The CDR3 is 13 residues long. Germline assignment: CDR1 KGHSH and CDR2 LQKENI. The V end was cut by 4 bases, the J end by 6 bases, with 12 bases between. CDR3 nucleotides: TGTGCCAGCTCACGGGGACTCGGCCCTGAAGCTTTCTTT. This gives the protein CASSRGLGPEAFF.

The chain combines TRBV5-4 with TRBJ1-5; 9 bases map to TRBD1. Germline CDR1 is SGHNT and CDR2 is YYREEE (reference sequence). J was trimmed by 7 bases and V by 2 bases; bases with no gene match: 1. The CDR3 consists of 13 residues. CDR3 in DNA: TGTGCCAGCAGCTTAGGACAGGGGCAGCCCCAGCATTTT. This codes for CASSLGQGQPQHF. Together with reference TRBV5-4 and TRBJ1-5, the CDR3 gives the full variable domain: ETGVTQSPTHLIKTRGQQVTLRCSSQSGHNTVSWYQQALGQGPQFIFQYYREEENGRGNFPPRFSGLQFPNYSSELNVNALELDDSALYLCASSLGQGQPQHFGDGTRLSIL.

This clone occurred once. One end of the junction does not line up with germline, which may come from a read error. The J gene is TRBJ2-7, the V gene TRBV2, with 9 nucleotides matching TRBD1. This CDR3 has 12 residues. Germline lookup yields CDR1 SNHLY and CDR2 FYNNEI. In nucleotides, the CDR3 is TGTGCCAGCAGTGAAGCGGGGGGACAGGGTCACTTC. Protein: CASSEAGGQGHF.

The rearrangement uses TRBV5-6 and TRBJ2-7, with 10 bases aligning to TRBD1. J lost 2 bases, V lost 5 bases, and 7 bases had no gene match. CDR1 and CDR2 from the germline V gene are SGHDT and YYEEEE. The CDR3 sequence is 15 residues long. This CDR3 is CASSLTGTGAYEQYF. CDR3 in DNA: TGTGCCAGCAGTCTTACCGGGACAGGGGCCTACGAGCAGTACTTC. Based on the CDR3 plus reference TRBV5-6 and TRBJ2-7, the full variable domain is DAGVTQSPTHLIKTRGQQVTLRCSPKSGHDTVSWYQQALGQGPQFIFQYYEEEERQRGNFPDRFSGHQFPNYSSELNVNALLLGDSALYLCASSLTGTGAYEQYFGPGTRLTVT.

This clone turned up a few times. This chain uses TRBV14 with TRBJ2-5; the match to TRBD1 covers 8 bases. The DNA end favors TRBJ2-7, so the J call may be wrong. Germline V gene sequence: CDR1 SGHDN, CDR2 FVKESK. The CDR3 length is 15 residues. The CDR3 reads CASSQGSGGGYEQYF. The CDR3 DNA reads as TGTGCCAGCAGCCAAGGCTCAGGGGGCGGCTACGAGCAGTACTTC.